Detailed here is one TCR beta chain. No antigen is known for it. Given a much more abundant clone one base away, this may be a read error. The sample belongs to a study of blood T cells in healthy people across ages. Primed by a sample-barcoded 5' primer and a J-beta primer mix, a second PCR proceeded for about 6 to 11 cycles. All samples gave at least 2.5 million CDR3-containing paired-end reads. A single record per CDR3 protein comes from TCRdb applying MiXCR to the 5' RACE reads. The sample carries 710,000 or so distinct CDR3 sequences, approximately 29% recorded once. CDR3 length: 16 residues. The germline V gene has CDR1 PRHDT and CDR2 FYEKMQ (reference sequence). Study outcomes and limitations: Unsorted PBMC input precluded a conclusive naive versus antigen-experienced comparison. Diversity estimated from one million T cells was considered an underestimate.

The rearrangement uses TRBV13 and TRBJ2-3; possibly TRBD2 for D (5 bases). The sequence came from a woman older than 75 in good health. Sequences were obtained from blood. CDR3 sequence reads: CASSSRTGSSTDTRYF. CDR3 nucleotide sequence: TGTGCCAGCAGCTCTCGGACGGGTTCTAGCACAGATACGCGGTATTTT.